The clone carrying this T cell receptor beta chain has a handful of counts. With 4 bases removed from V and 5 bases from J, the gap between germline ends came to 21 bases. CDR3 length: 16 amino acids. Germline CDR1 reads DFQATT; CDR2 reads SNEGSKA (reference sequence). The TCR beta CDR3 regions underwent amplification using RNA transcripts as the source. HTBI primers were employed in a first-round RT-PCR of the TCR CDR3. TCRdb reprocessed the multiplex PCR reads with MiXCR, giving one entry per CDR3 protein. The sample lists approximately 370,000 distinct CDR3 sequences, about 18% seen once, with roughly 35% in the top ten. This record belongs to a study of T cells in Graves' hyperthyroidism and ophthalmopathy.

The J gene is TRBJ2-1, the V gene TRBV20-1; D remains ambiguous. This TCR was recovered from a woman younger than 45 with Graves' hyperthyroidism that later progressed to Graves' ophthalmopathy. The sequenced sample was blood. CDR3 amino acids: CSATRTYSLVNNEQFF. The CDR3 DNA reads TGCAGTGCTACCAGAACGTACAGCCTCGTGAACAATGAGCAGTTCTTC.